One and the same sample provided the 5 T cell receptor beta chains below, sequenced in a study of T-cell memory formation after mild COVID-19. One entry per CDR3 protein, called by TCRdb with MiXCR from the 5' RACE reads. This sample has roughly 150,000 distinct CDR3 sequences, with roughly 15% found just once. Sequencing was performed on PBMCs or a T cell subset sorted from them (not recorded which). These TCRs come from an adult woman who had mild COVID-19 (a few samples of this study predate the infection). Cell type and time point are not known.

The chain combines TRBV4-3 with TRBJ2-7, with D possibly being TRBD2 (5 bases). V was pared by 1 base and J by 3 bases, with 13 bases between. Germline values: CDR1 LGHNA, CDR2 YSLEER. The CDR3 length is 15 residues. The CDR3 region has the DNA TGCGCCAGCAGCCAAGCGACGAGCGGAGACTACGAGCAGTACTTC. It specifies CASSQATSGDYEQYF.

J is TRBJ2-1 and V is TRBV6-2 or TRBV6-3; TRBD2 agrees at 9 bases. The CDR3 is 13 amino acids. Germline-derived CDR1 and CDR2 are MNHEY and SVGEGT. With V trimmed by 8 bases and J by 4 bases, 3 bases remained unmatched. The CDR3 DNA reads as TGTGCCAGCGCTAGCGGGATATACAATGAGCAGTTCTTC. Its translation: CASASGIYNEQFF.

A few counts support this clonotype. This chain connects TRBV6-6 to TRBJ1-6; the D gene is possibly TRBD1 (5 bases). The CDR3 totals 13 residues. Germline CDR1 is MNHNY and CDR2 is SVGAGI (reference sequence). V lost 7 bases and J lost 3, with 7 bases in between. The CDR3 protein is CASIDSYNSPLHF. The CDR3 DNA sequence: TGTGCCAGCATAGACAGCTATAATTCACCCCTCCACTTT.

This clonotype was detected a few times. This chain uses TRBV7-8 with TRBJ1-2; D might be TRBD1 (5 bases). The V and J ends lost 5 bases and 2 bases respectively, with 12 bases between them. The germline V gene encodes CDR1 SGHVS and CDR2 FQNEAQ. There are 14 residues in the CDR3. For the CDR3, the DNA is TGTGCCAGCAGCATTGGGACGGAGAACTATGGCTACACCTTC. Its translation is CASSIGTENYGYTF.

The genes are TRBV4-1 and TRBJ1-6; TRBD1 matches at 8 bases. V gave up 0 bases and J gave up 10 bases; unmatched junction bases: 2. The CDR3 sequence is 14 residues long. Per the germline V gene, CDR1 is MGHRA and CDR2 is YSYEKL. The DNA for the CDR3 is TGCGCCAGCAGCCAAGAGACAGGGGTCTCACCCCTCCACTTT. It yields the protein CASSQETGVSPLHF.